The rows below give T cell receptor beta chains drawn from one sample of a study of T cell responses to AZD1222 COVID-19 vaccine. The table came from immunoSEQ multiplex PCR; TCRdb's copy has only in-frame clones and leaves some out. The top ten hold around 3.1% of the sample, which has about 130,000 clones, 80% to 95% seen once. The sequenced sample was peripheral blood, obtained on day 0 of AZD1222 vaccination. The receptor set was obtained from an adult in good health. The CDR3 runs from the conserved cysteine through the conserved F or W. D genes are given only for firm matches. Some rows have no size entry. The others give once, few or many, or a class for an expanded clone.

D,size,J,V,CDR3,DNA
TRBD2,-,TRBJ2-7,TRBV28,CASRPTSGLYEQYF,TGTGCCAGCAGACCGACTAGCGGACTCTACGAGCAGTACTTC
TRBD1,-,TRBJ2-7,TRBV6-2/TRBV6-3,CASSFPPTGATPYEQYF,TGTGCCAGCAGTTTCCCCCCGACAGGGGCGACACCCTACGAGCAGTACTTC
TRBD1,-,TRBJ1-3,TRBV25-1,CASSVGTGYGNTIYF,TGTGCCAGCAGTGTCGGGACAGGGTATGGAAACACCATATATTTT
TRBD1,-,TRBJ1-4,TRBV28,CASRPGQEEKLFF,TGTGCCAGCAGACCAGGACAGGAGGAAAAACTGTTTTTT
TRBD1,-,TRBJ1-2,TRBV29-1,CSARDSTSYGYTF,TGCAGCGCTCGGGACAGTACTAGCTATGGCTACACCTTC
TRBD2,-,TRBJ2-1,TRBV27,CASSSGLAGMRNEQFF,TGTGCCAGCAGTTCTGGACTAGCGGGAATGCGGAATGAGCAGTTCTTC
-,-,TRBJ2-1,TRBV7-3,CASSLTDTGSVFF,TGTGCCAGCAGCTTAACTGATACGGGAAGCGTGTTCTTC
-,-,TRBJ1-5,TRBV4-1,CASSPPGQPQHF,TGCGCCAGCAGCCCCCCAGGTCAGCCCCAGCATTTT
-,-,TRBJ2-1,TRBV28,CASSFGSDYNEQFF,TGTGCCAGCAGTTTCGGATCAGATTACAATGAGCAGTTCTTC
TRBD2,-,TRBJ2-7,TRBV27,CASSLSPGGYEQYF,TGTGCCAGCAGTTTATCCCCGGGGGGATACGAGCAGTACTTC
-,-,TRBJ1-5,TRBV4-2,CASSQDLPGGGQPQHF,TGTGCCAGCAGCCAAGATTTACCAGGAGGAGGTCAGCCCCAGCATTTT
-,-,TRBJ2-2,TRBV19,CASSRALANTGELFF,TGTGCCAGTAGTCGCGCCCTCGCGAACACCGGGGAGCTGTTTTTT
-,-,TRBJ1-5,TRBV29-1,CSVAGRGGQPQHF,TGCAGCGTTGCGGGCAGGGGAGGTCAGCCCCAGCATTTT
-,-,TRBJ1-2,TRBV5-6,CASSLWWGNHGYTF,TGTGCCAGCAGCTTGTGGTGGGGAAACCATGGCTACACCTTC
-,once,TRBJ1-6,TRBV2,CASSEQSNSPLHF,TGTGCCAGCAGTGAGCAAAGTAATTCACCCCTCCACTTT
-,-,TRBJ2-7,TRBV11-2,CASSPSPRGAGGDEQYF,TGTGCCAGCAGCCCCAGCCCTCGTGGGGCCGGCGGCGACGAGCAGTACTTC
-,-,TRBJ2-1,TRBV28,CASNSITGSLYNEQFF,TGTGCCAGCAACAGTATTACTGGGTCACTCTACAATGAGCAGTTCTTC
-,-,TRBJ2-5,TRBV14,CASSQGLETQYF,TGTGCCAGCAGCCAAGGGCTGGAGACCCAGTACTTC
TRBD1,-,TRBJ2-4,TRBV28,CASSRTGTGNIQYF,TGTGCCAGCAGTAGGACAGGGACCGGTAACATTCAGTACTTC
-,-,TRBJ1-2,TRBV18,CASSPASDNYGYTF,TGTGCCAGCTCACCCGCTTCGGATAACTATGGCTACACCTTC
-,-,TRBJ1-2,TRBV27,CASSRPLGYGYTF,TGTGCCAGCAGCCGTCCATTGGGCTATGGCTACACCTTC
-,-,TRBJ2-2,TRBV10-3,CAITQGTGELFF,TGTGCCATCACCCAGGGAACCGGGGAGCTGTTTTTT
-,-,TRBJ1-5,TRBV6-5,CASSYSRQEDQPQHF,TGTGCCAGCAGTTACTCGAGGCAGGAAGATCAGCCCCAGCATTTT
-,-,TRBJ1-2,TRBV19,CASRPRGQAYGYTF,TGTGCCAGTAGGCCCCGGGGTCAGGCCTATGGCTACACCTTC
TRBD2,-,TRBJ2-3,TRBV6-5,CASSSGWTSGIDTQYF,TGTGCCAGCAGTTCCGGGTGGACTAGCGGGATAGATACGCAGTATTTT
-,-,TRBJ1-3,TRBV4-1,CASSRKGESSGNTIYF,TGCGCCAGCAGCCGCAAAGGGGAGAGCTCTGGAAACACCATATATTTT
TRBD1,-,TRBJ1-3,TRBV5-1,CASSFSGTGGSGNTIYF,TGCGCCAGCAGCTTCTCCGGGACAGGGGGCTCTGGAAACACCATATATTTT
TRBD2,-,TRBJ2-3,TRBV3-1/TRBV3-2,CASSQDLAGEGDTQYF,TGTGCCAGCAGCCAAGATCTCGCGGGAGAGGGAGATACGCAGTATTTT
-,-,TRBJ1-5,TRBV19,CASSIPRVSNQPQHF,TGTGCCAGTAGTATACCTAGGGTTAGCAATCAGCCCCAGCATTTT
-,-,TRBJ1-1,TRBV6-2/TRBV6-3,CASSPTRGNTEAFF,TGTGCCAGCAGTCCGACCCGGGGGAACACTGAAGCTTTCTTT
-,-,TRBJ2-2,TRBV9,CASSPLQRAGELFF,TGTGCCAGCAGCCCTCTTCAGCGGGCCGGGGAGCTGTTTTTT
-,-,TRBJ1-5,TRBV7-8,CASSLGSQPQHF,TGTGCCAGCAGCTTAGGAAGTCAGCCCCAGCATTTT
TRBD1,-,TRBJ1-1,TRBV27,CASIQGVRTGNTEAFF,TGTGCCAGCATCCAGGGGGTTAGGACAGGGAACACTGAAGCTTTCTTT
-,-,TRBJ1-2,TRBV6-1,CASSEAQVRSYGYTF,TGTGCCAGCAGTGAAGCGCAGGTCAGGAGCTATGGCTACACCTTC
-,-,TRBJ1-1,TRBV4-2,CASSQTVNTEAFF,TGTGCCAGCAGCCAGACGGTGAACACTGAAGCTTTCTTT
-,-,TRBJ1-3,TRBV7-3,CASSLNPAGGTGNTIYF,TGTGCCAGCAGCTTAAACCCCGCCGGGGGGACTGGAAACACCATATATTTT